The clone carrying this T cell receptor beta chain was counted many times. A read error may explain this, as a much larger clone is one base away. Distinct nucleotide sequences in the sample also encode this CDR3. With MiXCR, TCRdb reprocessed the PCR reads. Here the sample spans roughly 38,000 clones, approximately 20% being singletons. Every patient was untreated before thyroid surgery. The data were taken from a study of metastatic and nonmetastatic thyroid tumors. Deletions cut 2 bases from V and 5 bases from J, with 9 bases between. Germline V CDR1 and CDR2: LNHNV, YYDKDF (reference sequence). The CDR3 extends over 13 amino acids.

This clonotype was sampled from a female donor with papillary thyroid cancer or a benign thyroid nodule (not recorded which). Some clones in this sample may be carry-over from other donors' samples. The sequenced sample was blood. This sequence joins TRBV15 and TRBJ2-5, with D uncertain. CDR3 region: CATSRWGGETQYF. Written as DNA, the CDR3 is TGTGCCACCAGCAGATGGGGTGGGGAGACCCAGTACTTC.